The 14 T cell receptor beta chains below all came from one sample that was sequenced in a study of blood T cell repertoires in COVID-19. Assay used: immunoSEQ multiplex PCR; TCRdb lists only in-frame clones, some missing. The table includes approximately 110,000 clones, more than 80% detected once. What was sequenced was peripheral blood. The receptors originated from a woman older than 75 with COVID-19, enrolled during active disease.

This chain uses TRBV5-1 with TRBJ2-6, with a possible D match to TRBD2 (6 bases). The length of the CDR3 is 15 residues. V was clipped by 5 bases and J by 4 bases, with 13 bases between them. The germline gives CDR1 SGHRS, CDR2 YFSETQ. CDR3 coding DNA: TGCGCCAGCAGTGAGTGGGGGGACGGGGCCAACGTCCTGACTTTC. It codes for CASSEWGDGANVLTF.

The chain links TRBV7-6 to TRBJ2-5, with 7 bases aligning to TRBD2. This CDR3 spans 15 amino acids. The V gene end was trimmed by 0 bases and the J gene end by 1 base; junction bases not matched to a gene: 2. Germline V gene lookup returns CDR1 SGHVS and CDR2 FNYEAQ. The DNA for the CDR3 is TGTGCCAGCAGCTTAGCCGGGACTACCCAAGAGACCCAGTACTTC. Protein sequence: CASSLAGTTQETQYF.

The chain has TRBV7-2 and TRBJ1-1; TRBD1 matches at 8 bases. This CDR3 spans 17 amino acids. The germline V gene has CDR1 SGHTA and CDR2 FQGNSA. With V trimmed by 3 bases and J by 2 bases, 11 bases remained unmatched. CDR3 residues: CASSFIPGQDRNTEAFF. The DNA for the CDR3 is TGTGCCAGCAGCTTTATTCCGGGACAGGACAGAAACACTGAAGCTTTCTTT.

The J gene is TRBJ1-5, the V gene TRBV20-1; 8 bases fit TRBD1. Germline assignment: CDR1 DFQATT and CDR2 SNEGSKA (reference sequence). There are 15 residues in the CDR3. The V segment lost 3 bases and the J segment 1 base; nucleotides outside the gene matches: 5. In nucleotides, the CDR3 is TGCAGTGCTAGTGGACAGGGCATCAGCAATCAGCCCCAGCATTTT. It codes for CSASGQGISNQPQHF.

As for this clone: Within the sample, other DNA sequences also encode this same CDR3. The J gene is TRBJ2-1, the V gene TRBV5-1; the match to TRBD2 covers 8 bases. Germline loops: CDR1 SGHRS, CDR2 YFSETQ. The V gene end was trimmed by 0 bases and the J gene end by 4 bases; junction bases not matched to a gene: 3. The CDR3 sequence is 15 residues long. CDR3 sequence reads: CASSLDPGGYNEQFF. The CDR3 bases are TGCGCCAGCAGCTTGGATCCGGGAGGGTACAATGAGCAGTTCTTC.

The rearrangement uses TRBV7-9 and TRBJ2-1; D is unclear. Trimming left V 5 bases short and J 7 bases short, with 9 bases between. Germline lookup yields CDR1 SEHNR and CDR2 FQNEAQ (reference sequence). The CDR3 runs to 12 residues. This CDR3 reads CASSPRWNEQFF. The DNA of the CDR3 is TGTGCCAGCAGCCCGCGCTGGAATGAGCAGTTCTTC.

The chain employs TRBV19 and TRBJ2-2; 7 positions agree with TRBD1. Germline V gene lookup returns CDR1 LNHDA and CDR2 SQIVND (reference sequence). V shed 6 bases, J shed 5 bases, and the junction held 3 bases outside the gene matches. The length of the CDR3 is 13 residues. DNA of the CDR3: TGTGCCAGTAGCAACAGGGGAACCGGGGAGCTGTTTTTT. It translates to CASSNRGTGELFF.

The gene calls are TRBV18 and TRBJ2-2; 8 nucleotides agree with TRBD1. The ends lost 5 bases at V and 5 bases at J; junction bases unmatched: 7. In germline, CDR1 is KGHSH, CDR2 LQKENI. This CDR3 is 15 amino acids long. The CDR3 DNA reads as TGTGCCAGCTCAACCAGACAGGGGAGTACCGGGGAGCTGTTTTTT. Translation gives CASSTRQGSTGELFF. The full variable domain, in which reference TRBV18 and TRBJ2-2 provide the parts outside the CDR3, is NAGVMQNPRHLVRRRGQEARLRCSPMKGHSHVYWYRQLPEEGLKFMVYLQKENIIDESGMPKERFSAEFPKEGPSILRIQQVVRGDSAAYFCASSTRQGSTGELFFGEGSRLTVL.

This clone was seen only a few times. The chain recombines TRBV6-1 with TRBJ2-1; 8 nucleotides agree with TRBD2. The V and J ends lost 2 bases and 0 bases, in that order; junction bases with no gene match: 6. The CDR3 is 17 amino acids. The germline gives CDR1 MNHNS, CDR2 SASEGT. As DNA, the CDR3 is TGTGCCAGCAGTGAAATGGCGAGCGGGAGCTCCTACAATGAGCAGTTCTTC. Protein: CASSEMASGSSYNEQFF.

This clone was seen only a few times. The rearrangement uses TRBV7-9 and TRBJ2-5; D call uncertain. The CDR3 totals 15 residues. Germline V CDR1 and CDR2: SEHNR, FQNEAQ (reference sequence). V was shortened by 3 bases and J by 2 bases, with 13 bases between the two germline ends. CDR3 sequence: CASSLPGDSQETQYF. CDR3 nucleotides: TGTGCCAGCAGCTTGCCGGGTGACTCACAAGAGACCCAGTACTTC.

The J gene is TRBJ2-3, the V gene TRBV7-2; TRBD2 matches at 13 bases. This CDR3 has 17 residues. Trimming cost V 3 bases and J 5 bases; bases outside gene matches: 8. The germline V gene encodes CDR1 SGHTA and CDR2 FQGNSA. The CDR3, as DNA: TGTGCCAGCAGCTTCCACGGACTAGCGGGAGCCGGAGATACGCAGTATTTT. Amino acids: CASSFHGLAGAGDTQYF.

J is TRBJ2-1 and V is TRBV27; TRBD2 is a possible D gene (6 bases). Germline CDR1 MNHEY, CDR2 SMNVEV (reference sequence). Trimming removed 3 bases at V and 9 bases at J, with 21 bases between. The CDR3 length is 16 residues. CDR3 nucleotide sequence: TGTGCCAGCAGTTTGGTTGGGACTGGGGTCTTTAGTGAGCAGTTCTTC. As protein: CASSLVGTGVFSEQFF.

The chain combines TRBV5-8 with TRBJ2-1; the D is unclear. The CDR3 extends over 11 amino acids. Germline V gene lookup returns CDR1 SGHTS and CDR2 YDEGEE. The V and J ends lost 4 bases and 6 bases respectively, with 5 bases between them. Written as DNA, the CDR3 is TGTGCCAGCAGCCTAGGCAATGAGCAGTTCTTC. This sequence encodes CASSLGNEQFF. Variable domain in full (rest from reference TRBV5-8 and TRBJ2-1): EAGVTQSPTHLIKTRGQQATLRCSPISGHTSVYWYQQALGLGLQFLLWYDEGEERNRGNFPPRFSGRQFPNYSSELNVNALELEDSALYLCASSLGNEQFFGPGTRLTVL.

The V gene is TRBV4-2, the J gene TRBJ2-3, with 11 positions matching TRBD2. The germline gives CDR1 LGHNA, CDR2 YNFKEQ. The V gene end was trimmed by 1 base and the J gene end by 2 bases; junction bases not matched to a gene: 5. The CDR3 is 17 residues long. CDR3 nucleotide sequence: TGTGCCAGCAGCCAAGGCCCGGGACTAGCGGTCACAGATACGCAGTATTTT. It yields the protein CASSQGPGLAVTDTQYF.